This passage covers 28 T cell receptor beta chains from one sample sequenced in a study of blood T cell repertoires in COVID-19. Profiling relied on immunoSEQ multiplex PCR, and the TCRdb table lists in-frame clones only, not all of them. The repertoire includes 65,000 to 70,000 clones, roughly 82% of them detected once, and roughly 15% sits in the top ten. Sequenced material: peripheral blood. Receptors were obtained from a man at least 80 years old with active COVID-19.

This clone showed up just a few times. This chain uses TRBV7-9 with TRBJ2-7; 13 bases align to TRBD2. The CDR3 has 16 amino acids. Trimming took 5 bases from V and 4 from J; bases not matched to a gene: 8. The germline CDR1 and CDR2 sequences are SEHNR and FQNEAQ (reference sequence). CDR3 protein: CASSDPLAGGVYEQYF. The CDR3 nucleotides read TGTGCCAGCAGCGACCCACTAGCGGGGGGGGTATACGAGCAGTACTTC.

V is TRBV5-1 and J is TRBJ1-6; maybe TRBD1 (5 bases). The CDR3 runs to 16 residues. Germline CDR1 SGHRS, CDR2 YFSETQ. The ends were cut back, 1 base at V and 2 bases at J, with 10 bases in the middle. The CDR3 loop reads CASSLTGETYNSPLHF. For the CDR3, the DNA is TGCGCCAGCAGCTTGACGGGGGAGACCTATAATTCACCCCTCCACTTT.

The J gene is TRBJ2-7, the V gene TRBV28, with D maybe TRBD1 (6 bases). CDR1 and CDR2 (germline): MDHEN, SYDVKM. V lost 6 bases and J 2 bases, leaving 23 bases between the germline ends. The CDR3 is 17 residues long. The CDR3 spells CASRTTTRDTNAYEQYF. The DNA for the CDR3 is TGTGCCAGCAGAACCACCACCCGGGACACCAACGCCTACGAGCAGTACTTC. Full variable domain (missing parts from reference TRBV28 and TRBJ2-7): DVKVTQSSRYLVKRTGEKVFLECVQDMDHENMFWYRQDPGLGLRLIYFSYDVKMKEKGDIPEGYSVSREKKERFSLILESASTNQTSMYLCASRTTTRDTNAYEQYFGPGTRLTVT.

This clone was seen once. J is TRBJ2-7 and V is TRBV4-2; 8 nucleotides match TRBD1. The CDR3 totals 15 residues. Germline V gene sequence: CDR1 LGHNA, CDR2 YNFKEQ. After removal of 1 base from V and 6 bases from J, the junction contained 8 bases not matched to a gene. The CDR3 protein is CASSQAGDRGSEQYF. The CDR3 coding sequence is TGTGCCAGCAGCCAAGCTGGTGACAGGGGCAGCGAGCAGTACTTC.

This clone was found once. The chain recombines TRBV3-1 (or the pseudogene TRBV3-2) with TRBJ2-1; 10 bases match TRBD2. With 9 bases clipped from V and 8 bases from J, the junction kept 7 bases outside the gene matches. The CDR3 is 13 residues long. The germline V gene has CDR1 LGHDT and CDR2 YNNKEL (reference sequence). CDR3 residues: CASGAGGPDEQFF. The CDR3, as DNA: TGTGCCAGTGGAGCGGGGGGGCCCGATGAGCAGTTCTTC.

This sequence joins TRBV10-3 and TRBJ2-1; 15 positions agree with TRBD2. Germline V gene sequence: CDR1 ENHRY, CDR2 SYGVKD. V lost 4 bases, J lost 4 bases, and 5 bases stayed unmatched. The CDR3 consists of 17 residues. The DNA of the CDR3 is TGTGCCATCAGTGGGTCGGGACTAGCGGGAGGTTACAATGAGCAGTTCTTC. This sequence encodes CAISGSGLAGGYNEQFF.

The chain has TRBV3-1 (or the pseudogene TRBV3-2) and TRBJ1-1; 8 nucleotides match TRBD1. Trimming at V came to 1 base and at J to 5 bases, leaving 6 bases not matched to a gene. CDR1 LGHDT and CDR2 YNNKEL come from the germline V gene (reference sequence). This CDR3 contains 15 residues. The CDR3 reads CASSQAHRGGTEAFF. As DNA, the CDR3 is TGTGCCAGCAGCCAAGCTCACAGGGGGGGGACTGAAGCTTTCTTT.

The chain couples TRBV7-3 to TRBJ2-2; 7 bases agree with TRBD2. Germline loops: CDR1 SGHTA, CDR2 FQGTGA. This CDR3 comprises 16 residues. The V and J ends lost 0 bases and 1 base, in that order; junction bases with no gene match: 2. The DNA of the CDR3 is TGTGCCAGCAGCTTAACACGGACTAGGAACACCGGGGAGCTGTTTTTT. Amino acids: CASSLTRTRNTGELFF.

The chain carries TRBV14 and TRBJ2-7, with 9 positions matching TRBD2. V trimming: 0 bases; J trimming: 3 bases; junction bases outside the gene matches: 3. Looked up from germline, CDR1 is SGHDN and CDR2 is FVKESK. The CDR3 consists of 15 residues. CDR3 sequence: CASSQDRLAVYEQYF. The CDR3 DNA reads TGTGCCAGCAGCCAAGATCGACTAGCGGTCTACGAGCAGTACTTC.

The CDR3 sequence: CATSRDAPGTSRETQYF. The CDR3 nucleotides read TGTGCCACCAGCAGAGATGCCCCCGGGACTAGTAGGGAGACCCAGTACTTC. The chain couples TRBV15 to TRBJ2-5, with 8 bases lining up with TRBD2. J lost 5 bases, V lost 0 bases, and 11 bases had no gene match. CDR1 is LNHNV, CDR2 YYDKDF, per germline (reference sequence). The CDR3 spans 17 residues.

The rearrangement joins TRBV19 to TRBJ2-3; 7 bases map to TRBD2. The germline gives CDR1 LNHDA, CDR2 SQIVND (reference sequence). With 3 bases clipped from V and 4 bases from J, the junction kept 16 bases outside the gene matches. The CDR3 contains 18 residues. Here the CDR3 reads CASSMYGWGGRGPDTQYF. The CDR3 DNA follows: TGTGCCAGTAGTATGTATGGATGGGGCGGGAGAGGTCCAGATACGCAGTATTTT.

The chain couples TRBV28 to TRBJ2-2; a possible D gene is TRBD1 (5 bases). From germline, CDR1 is MDHEN and CDR2 SYDVKM. The V end was cut by 6 bases, the J end by 0 bases, with 14 bases between. CDR3 size: 16 residues. CDR3 coding DNA: TGTGCCAGCAGCGCCTGGGGCCAGGCGAACACCGGGGAGCTGTTTTTT. Its translation: CASSAWGQANTGELFF.

This chain links TRBV27 with TRBJ2-1; 10 nucleotides agree with TRBD1. The CDR3 sequence is 14 residues long. Germline V gene data show CDR1 as MNHEY and CDR2 as SMNVEV (reference sequence). The ends lost 6 bases at V and 7 bases at J; junction bases unmatched: 6. As DNA, the CDR3 is TGTGCCAGCAGATGGGACAGGGGTACGAATGAGCAGTTCTTC. This gives the protein CASRWDRGTNEQFF.

This clone was seen a single time. The chain has TRBV5-1 and TRBJ2-3, with D possibly TRBD1 on 6 matching bases. The CDR3 loop spans 14 amino acids. Germline-derived CDR1 and CDR2 are SGHRS and YFSETQ. Trimming removed 4 bases from V and 0 bases from J, with 9 bases in between. The CDR3: CASSRTVSTDTQYF. In DNA form, the CDR3 reads TGCGCCAGCAGCCGGACAGTTAGCACAGATACGCAGTATTTT.

The V and J genes are TRBV27 and TRBJ1-4, with 8 bases fitting TRBD1. V gave up 5 bases and J gave up 6 bases; unmatched junction bases: 5. CDR3 length: 14 amino acids. Germline CDR1 reads MNHEY; CDR2 reads SMNVEV (reference sequence). The CDR3 DNA reads as TGTGCCAGCAGTCGGGACAGGATTGATGAAAAACTGTTTTTT. It yields the protein CASSRDRIDEKLFF. Supplemented by reference TRBV27 and TRBJ1-4, the full variable domain reads EAQVTQNPRYLITVTGKKLTVTCSQNMNHEYMSWYRQDPGLGLRQIYYSMNVEVTDKGDVPEGYKVSRKEKRNFPLILESPSPNQTSLYFCASSRDRIDEKLFFGSGTQLSVL.

This chain uses TRBV2 with TRBJ1-5; D gene ambiguous. Germline CDR1 reads SNHLY; CDR2 reads FYNNEI. V was pared by 8 bases and J by 1 base, with 12 bases between. CDR3 length: 14 amino acids. CDR3 in DNA: TGTGCCAGCGGCGAACAGCTAAGCAATCAGCCCCAGCATTTT. Protein sequence: CASGEQLSNQPQHF.

The chain is built from TRBV3-1 (or the pseudogene TRBV3-2) and TRBJ1-5; a possible D gene is TRBD1 (5 bases). CDR1 LGHDT and CDR2 YNNKEL come from the germline V gene (reference sequence). V dropped 1 base and J dropped 4 bases, with 14 bases sitting between them. CDR3 length equals 16 residues. CDR3 in DNA: TGTGCCAGCAGCCAAGTACGGTCGGGGGTGAATCAGCCCCAGCATTTT. Translation: CASSQVRSGVNQPQHF.

A single count supports this clone. The rearrangement links TRBV5-8 to TRBJ1-1; TRBD1 agrees at 7 bases. The CDR3 has 15 amino acids. Germline lookup yields CDR1 SGHTS and CDR2 YDEGEE. With 1 base clipped from V and 5 bases from J, the junction kept 8 bases outside the gene matches. CDR3 sequence: CASSLWSDRRTEAFF. For the CDR3, the DNA is TGTGCCAGCAGCTTGTGGTCGGACAGGAGGACTGAAGCTTTCTTT.

This chain joins TRBV6-6 and TRBJ2-1, with TRBD2 identical over 12 bases. Germline V gene lookup returns CDR1 MNHNY and CDR2 SVGAGI (reference sequence). This CDR3 has 15 amino acids. V was clipped by 6 bases and J by 6 bases; unmatched bases: 6. CDR3 region: CASRGGLAGINEQFF. The CDR3 DNA reads TGTGCCAGCAGGGGGGGACTAGCGGGCATCAATGAGCAGTTCTTC.

V and J are TRBV28 and TRBJ1-4, with TRBD1 matching over 9 bases. V lost 6 bases to trimming and J lost 7 bases; unmatched junction nucleotides: 6. The CDR3 runs 14 residues. Germline CDR1 MDHEN, CDR2 SYDVKM. The CDR3 coding sequence is TGTGCCAGCAGGACAGGGGGAAGTGGTGAAAAACTGTTTTTT. Amino acid sequence: CASRTGGSGEKLFF.

This clone was detected a few times. The chain combines TRBV7-8 with TRBJ1-1; TRBD1 is a possible D gene (5 bases). The germline V gene has CDR1 SGHVS and CDR2 FQNEAQ. V was pared by 5 bases and J by 6 bases, with 16 bases between. The CDR3 runs 14 residues. The CDR3 DNA reads TGTGCCAGCAGCCAAACAGGTACGGTGGCTGAAGCTTTCTTT. This gives the protein CASSQTGTVAEAFF.

V gene TRBV12-3 or TRBV12-4 combines with J gene TRBJ2-1; D possibly corresponds to TRBD2 (6 bases). V lost 8 bases, J lost 15 bases, and 20 bases lay in between. This CDR3 is built from 12 residues. This chain's CDR3 is CASRGDHPKGFF. The CDR3 DNA follows: TGTGCCAGCCGCGGGGACCACCCCAAGGGGTTCTTC.

The chain is built from TRBV2 and TRBJ1-5; D may be TRBD1 (5 bases). This CDR3 is 14 amino acids long. Deletions cut 2 bases from V and 9 bases from J, with 14 bases between. Germline V gene data show CDR1 as SNHLY and CDR2 as FYNNEI. CDR3 nucleotides: TGTGCCAGCAGTGAACACGCGACAGCTCCGCCCCAGCATTTT. Residues: CASSEHATAPPQHF.

This clone appeared a single time. V usage is TRBV4-2 and J usage is TRBJ1-6; the match to TRBD1 covers 9 bases. V lost 4 bases, J lost 5 bases, and 3 bases stayed unmatched. Germline V gene sequence: CDR1 LGHNA, CDR2 YNFKEQ. The CDR3 has 15 residues. CDR3 DNA sequence: TGTGCCAGCAGCCTCCGGGACAGGGATAATTCACCCCTCCACTTT. It translates to CASSLRDRDNSPLHF.

The count of this clone is one. The gene calls are TRBV7-9 and TRBJ1-2; unclear D gene. The V gene's germline CDR1 is SEHNR and CDR2 FQNEAQ (reference sequence). The V and J ends lost 0 bases and 4 bases respectively, with 12 bases between them. This CDR3 spans 15 amino acids. In DNA, the CDR3 is TGTGCCAGCAGCTTAGCGGAAACAGACCTCTATGGCTACACCTTC. It yields the protein CASSLAETDLYGYTF.

The genes are TRBV10-3 and TRBJ2-3; TRBD2 agrees at 16 bases. CDR3 length: 17 residues. Germline loops: CDR1 ENHRY, CDR2 SYGVKD. V shed 8 bases and J 0 bases; nucleotides not matched to a gene: 5. The CDR3 region is CAIRGLAGGRSTDTQYF. In DNA, the CDR3 is TGTGCCATCCGGGGACTAGCGGGGGGGCGTAGCACAGATACGCAGTATTTT.

The rearrangement joins TRBV2 to TRBJ2-5; no definite D call. V lost 6 bases, J lost 1 base, and 3 bases lay in between. Looked up from germline, CDR1 is SNHLY and CDR2 is FYNNEI. This CDR3 is 11 amino acids long. Here the CDR3 reads CASRAQETQYF. The CDR3 coding sequence is TGTGCCAGCAGAGCCCAAGAGACCCAGTACTTC.

The rearrangement joins TRBV11-2 to TRBJ2-7; TRBD1 matches at 9 bases. Germline V gene lookup returns CDR1 SGHAT and CDR2 FQNNGV. V lost 6 bases and J lost 2; bases outside the gene matches: 8. The CDR3 is made up of 15 amino acids. The CDR3 protein is CASRRGQGPTYEQYF. The CDR3 DNA sequence: TGTGCCAGCAGACGGGGACAGGGCCCAACCTACGAGCAGTACTTC.